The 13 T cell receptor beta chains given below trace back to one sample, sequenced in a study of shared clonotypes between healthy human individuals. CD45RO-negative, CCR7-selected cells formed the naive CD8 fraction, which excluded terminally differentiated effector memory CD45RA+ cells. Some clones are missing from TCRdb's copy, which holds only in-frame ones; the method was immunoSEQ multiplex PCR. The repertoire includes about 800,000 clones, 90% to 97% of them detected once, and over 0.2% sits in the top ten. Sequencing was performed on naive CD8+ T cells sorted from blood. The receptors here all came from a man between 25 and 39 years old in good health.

CDR3 loop: CASLAGEVINEQFF. The CDR3 bases are TGTGCCAGCCTAGCGGGAGAGGTAATCAATGAGCAGTTCTTC. The chain joins TRBV2 to TRBJ2-1; 10 nucleotides match TRBD2. J was trimmed by 6 bases and V by 8 bases; bases with no gene match: 7. The CDR3 covers 14 residues. Germline V gene sequence: CDR1 SNHLY, CDR2 FYNNEI.

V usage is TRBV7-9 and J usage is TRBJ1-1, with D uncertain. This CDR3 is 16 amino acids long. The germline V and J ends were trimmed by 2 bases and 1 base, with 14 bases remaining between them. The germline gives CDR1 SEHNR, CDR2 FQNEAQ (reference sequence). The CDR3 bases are TGTGCCAGCAGCTTATACGCAGGAGGCTCGAACACTGAAGCTTTCTTT. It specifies CASSLYAGGSNTEAFF.

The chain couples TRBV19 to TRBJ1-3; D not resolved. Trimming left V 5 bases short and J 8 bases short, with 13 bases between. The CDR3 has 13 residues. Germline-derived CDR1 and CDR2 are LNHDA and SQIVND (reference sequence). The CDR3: CASSLVVPYTIYF. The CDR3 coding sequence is TGTGCCAGTAGTTTGGTCGTTCCATACACCATATATTTT.

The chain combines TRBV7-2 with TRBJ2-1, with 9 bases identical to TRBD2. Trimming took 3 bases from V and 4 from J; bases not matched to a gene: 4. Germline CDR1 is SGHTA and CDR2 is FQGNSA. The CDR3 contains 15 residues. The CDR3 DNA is TGTGCCAGCAGCTTTATTAGCGGGAGTTACAATGAGCAGTTCTTC. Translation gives CASSFISGSYNEQFF.

CDR3 nucleotide sequence: TGTGCCAGCAGCTCGGGACTAGCGGGCTTTTACAATGAGCAGTTCTTC. This translates into CASSSGLAGFYNEQFF. The rearrangement joins TRBV7-3 to TRBJ2-1, with TRBD2 identical over 12 bases. The germline gives CDR1 SGHTA, CDR2 FQGTGA. V lost 4 bases to trimming and J lost 4 bases; unmatched junction nucleotides: 5. This CDR3 region has 16 residues.

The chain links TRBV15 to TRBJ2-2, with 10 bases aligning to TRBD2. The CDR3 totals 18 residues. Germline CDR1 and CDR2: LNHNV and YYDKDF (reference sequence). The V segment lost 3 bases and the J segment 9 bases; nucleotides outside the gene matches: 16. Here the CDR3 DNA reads TGTGCCACCAGCAGCGGGTGGTCGGGACTAGCGAGGGGCCGGGAGCTGTTTTTT. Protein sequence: CATSSGWSGLARGRELFF.

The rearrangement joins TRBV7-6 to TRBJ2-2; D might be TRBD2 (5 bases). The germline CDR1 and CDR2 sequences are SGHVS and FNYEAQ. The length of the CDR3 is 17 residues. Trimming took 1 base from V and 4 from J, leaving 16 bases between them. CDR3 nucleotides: TGTGCCAGCAGCTTAGTTCTCGCTAAGGCGGGCACCGGGGAGCTGTTTTTT. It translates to CASSLVLAKAGTGELFF.

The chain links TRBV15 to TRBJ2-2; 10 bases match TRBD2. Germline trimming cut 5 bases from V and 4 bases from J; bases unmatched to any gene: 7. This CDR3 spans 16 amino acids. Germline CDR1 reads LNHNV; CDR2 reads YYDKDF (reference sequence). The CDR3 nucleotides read TGTGCCACCAGCCATATAGCGGGAGGACCCACCGGGGAGCTGTTTTTT. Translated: CATSHIAGGPTGELFF.

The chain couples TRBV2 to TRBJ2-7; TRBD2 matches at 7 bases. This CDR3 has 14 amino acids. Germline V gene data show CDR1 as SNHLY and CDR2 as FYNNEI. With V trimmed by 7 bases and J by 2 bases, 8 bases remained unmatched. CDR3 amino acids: CASTGGSGAYEQYF. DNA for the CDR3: TGTGCCAGCACTGGGGGGAGCGGGGCCTACGAGCAGTACTTC.

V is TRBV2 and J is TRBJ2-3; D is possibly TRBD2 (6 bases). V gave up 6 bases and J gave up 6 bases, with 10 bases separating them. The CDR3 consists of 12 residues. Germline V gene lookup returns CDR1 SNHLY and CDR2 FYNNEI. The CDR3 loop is CASRGEVDTQYF. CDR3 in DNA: TGTGCCAGCAGGGGGGAGGTGGATACGCAGTATTTT.

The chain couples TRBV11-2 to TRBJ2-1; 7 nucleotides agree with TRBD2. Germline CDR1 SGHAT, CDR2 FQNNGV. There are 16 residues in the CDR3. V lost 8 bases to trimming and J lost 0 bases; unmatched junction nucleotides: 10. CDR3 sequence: CASAVSGYGSYNEQFF. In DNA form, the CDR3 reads TGTGCCAGCGCAGTTAGCGGGTATGGCTCCTACAATGAGCAGTTCTTC.

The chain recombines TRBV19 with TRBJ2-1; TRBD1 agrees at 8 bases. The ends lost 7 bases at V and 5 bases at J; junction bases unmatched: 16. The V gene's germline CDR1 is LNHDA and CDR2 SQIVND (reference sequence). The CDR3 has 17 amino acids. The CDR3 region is CASKAWSGDRRDNEQFF. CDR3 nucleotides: TGTGCCAGTAAGGCCTGGAGTGGGGACAGGAGAGACAATGAGCAGTTCTTC.

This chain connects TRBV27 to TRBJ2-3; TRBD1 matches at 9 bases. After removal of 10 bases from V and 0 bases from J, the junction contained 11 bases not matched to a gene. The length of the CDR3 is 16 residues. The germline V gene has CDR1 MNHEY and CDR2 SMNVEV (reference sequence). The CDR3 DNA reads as TGTGCCACCTTGGGACAGGGATATCCTAGCACAGATACGCAGTATTTT. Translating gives CATLGQGYPSTDTQYF.